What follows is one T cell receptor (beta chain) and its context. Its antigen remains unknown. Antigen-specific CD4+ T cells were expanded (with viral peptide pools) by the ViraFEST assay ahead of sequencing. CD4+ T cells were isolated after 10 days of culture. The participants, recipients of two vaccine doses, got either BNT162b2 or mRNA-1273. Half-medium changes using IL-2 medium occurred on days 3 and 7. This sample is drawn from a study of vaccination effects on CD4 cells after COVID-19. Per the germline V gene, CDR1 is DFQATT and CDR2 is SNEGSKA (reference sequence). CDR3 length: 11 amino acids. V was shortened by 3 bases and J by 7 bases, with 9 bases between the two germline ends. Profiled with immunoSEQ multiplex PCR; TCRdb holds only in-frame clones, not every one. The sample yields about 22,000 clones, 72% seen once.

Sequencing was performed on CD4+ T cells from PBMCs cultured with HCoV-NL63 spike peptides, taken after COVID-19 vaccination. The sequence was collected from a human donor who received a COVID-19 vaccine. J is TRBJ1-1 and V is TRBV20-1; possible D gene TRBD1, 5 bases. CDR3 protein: CSASRQGEAFF. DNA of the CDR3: TGCAGTGCTAGTCGGCAGGGTGAAGCTTTCTTT.